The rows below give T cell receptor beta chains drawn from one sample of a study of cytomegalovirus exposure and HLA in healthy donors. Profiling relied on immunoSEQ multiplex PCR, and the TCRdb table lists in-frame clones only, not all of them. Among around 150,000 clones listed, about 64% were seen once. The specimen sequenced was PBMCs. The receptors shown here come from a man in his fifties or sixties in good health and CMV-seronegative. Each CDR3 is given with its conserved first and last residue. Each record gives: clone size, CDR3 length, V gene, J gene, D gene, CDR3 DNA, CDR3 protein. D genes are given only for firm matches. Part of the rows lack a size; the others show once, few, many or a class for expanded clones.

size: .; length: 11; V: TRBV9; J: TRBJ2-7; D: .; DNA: TGTGCCAGCAGCGTGGGGGGCGAGCAGTACTTC; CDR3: CASSVGGEQYF
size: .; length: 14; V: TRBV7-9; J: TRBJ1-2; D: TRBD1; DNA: TGTGCCAGCAGCCAAACAATGACAGGGGTTGGCTACACCTTC; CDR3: CASSQTMTGVGYTF
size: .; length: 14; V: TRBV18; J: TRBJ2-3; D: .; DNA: TGTGCCAGCTCACCCCAGGTGAGCACAGATACGCAGTATTTT; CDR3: CASSPQVSTDTQYF
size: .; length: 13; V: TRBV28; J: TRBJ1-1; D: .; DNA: TGTGCCAACAAACAGAGTCACGACACTGAAGCTTTCTTT; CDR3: CANKQSHDTEAFF
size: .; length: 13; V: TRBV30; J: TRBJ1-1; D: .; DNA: TGTGCCTGGAGTGTAATGACAGGCGCTGAAGCTTTCTTT; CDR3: CAWSVMTGAEAFF
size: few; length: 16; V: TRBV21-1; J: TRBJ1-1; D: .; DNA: TGTGCCAGCAGCAAACTTAAGGGGCGTTTGAACACTGAAGCTTTCTTT; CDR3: CASSKLKGRLNTEAFF
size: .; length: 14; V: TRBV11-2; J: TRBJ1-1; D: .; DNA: TGTGCCAGCAGCTTAGGACAGATTAACACTGAAGCTTTCTTT; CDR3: CASSLGQINTEAFF
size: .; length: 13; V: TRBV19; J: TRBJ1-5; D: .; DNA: TGTGCCAGTAGGCGTGACATTTATCAGCCCCAGCATTTT; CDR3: CASRRDIYQPQHF
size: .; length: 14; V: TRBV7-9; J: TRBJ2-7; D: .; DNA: TGTGCCAGCAGCAAGCGACAGAACCCCTACGAGCAGTACTTC; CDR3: CASSKRQNPYEQYF
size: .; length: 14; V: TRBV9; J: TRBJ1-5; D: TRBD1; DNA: TGTGCCAGCAGCGGGACGGGGACAGGATCACCCCAGCATTTT; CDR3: CASSGTGTGSPQHF
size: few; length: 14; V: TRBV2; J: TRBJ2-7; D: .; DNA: TGTGCCAGCAGAGGGGACTCGGGGGCCTACGAGCAGTACTTC; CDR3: CASRGDSGAYEQYF